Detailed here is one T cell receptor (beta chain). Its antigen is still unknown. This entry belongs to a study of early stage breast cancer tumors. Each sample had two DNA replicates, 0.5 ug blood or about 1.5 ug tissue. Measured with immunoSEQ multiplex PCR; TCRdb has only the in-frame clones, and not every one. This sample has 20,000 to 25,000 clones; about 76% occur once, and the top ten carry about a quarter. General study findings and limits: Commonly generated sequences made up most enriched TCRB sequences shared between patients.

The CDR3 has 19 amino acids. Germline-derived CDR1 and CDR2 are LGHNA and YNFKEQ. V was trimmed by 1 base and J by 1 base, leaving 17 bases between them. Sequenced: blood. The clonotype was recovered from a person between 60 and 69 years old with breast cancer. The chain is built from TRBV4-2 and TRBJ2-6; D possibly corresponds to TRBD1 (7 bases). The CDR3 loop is CASSQGGRGAWSGANVLTF. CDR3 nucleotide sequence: TGTGCCAGCAGCCAAGGGGGCAGGGGGGCATGGTCTGGGGCCAACGTCCTGACTTTC.